These 5 T cell receptor beta chains originate from one sample sequenced in a study of Graves' ophthalmopathy and Graves' hyperthyroidism. RNA transcripts served as template for amplifying TCR beta CDR3 sequences. Amplification began with first-round RT-PCR using HTBI primers, then second-round multiplex PCR was performed. TCRdb used MiXCR to reprocess the multiplex PCR reads, holding one entry per CDR3 protein. Among 600,000 to 950,000 distinct CDR3 sequences listed, roughly two fifths were seen once. The specimen sequenced was peripheral blood. These receptors all stem from an adult man with Graves' ophthalmopathy.

The rearrangement joins TRBV2 to TRBJ2-5; TRBD2 is a possible D gene (6 bases). Germline lookup yields CDR1 SNHLY and CDR2 FYNNEI. Deletions cut 0 bases from V and 5 bases from J, with 10 bases between. This CDR3 region has 14 residues. CDR3 in amino acids: CASSEAGGKETQYF. CDR3 in DNA: TGTGCCAGCAGTGAAGCGGGAGGAAAGGAGACCCAGTACTTC.

This rearrangement joins TRBV28 to TRBJ1-2; D gene unclear. The V end was cut by 1 base, the J end by 10 bases, with 10 bases between. Germline CDR1 and CDR2: MDHEN and SYDVKM. The CDR3 runs to 12 residues. The CDR3 DNA is TGTGCCAGCAGTTTATCCGGGCGGAACTACACCTTC. This encodes CASSLSGRNYTF.

The CDR3 protein is CAINQGQGNTNEKLFF. For the CDR3, the DNA is TGTGCCATCAACCAAGGGCAGGGAAATACTAATGAAAAACTGTTTTTT. This chain uses TRBV10-3 with TRBJ1-4; tentatively, D is TRBD1 (5 bases). V was clipped by 7 bases and J by 2 bases, with 17 bases between them. The CDR3 extends over 16 amino acids. Germline CDR1 reads ENHRY; CDR2 reads SYGVKD.

This clonotype was observed many times. J is TRBJ1-4 and V is TRBV29-1; 7 nucleotides line up with TRBD1. V trimming: 5 bases; J trimming: 8 bases; junction bases outside the gene matches: 8. The CDR3 consists of 13 residues. In germline, CDR1 is SQVTM, CDR2 ANQGSEA. DNA for the CDR3: TGCAGCGTTTCCGGGACAGACACAGAAAAACTGTTTTTT. It translates to CSVSGTDTEKLFF.

Remarks on this clonotype: An end of the junction does not agree with germline; a read error may underlie this. This sequence joins TRBV7-2 and TRBJ2-7, with 7 bases fitting TRBD2. The CDR3 totals 15 residues. CDR1 and CDR2 (germline): SGHTA, FQGNSA. Here the CDR3 reads CASSQREGLPYEQYF. The DNA of the CDR3 is TGCGCCAGCAGCCAAAGGGAGGGACTCCCCTACGAGCAGTACTTC.